This TCR beta chain is drawn from a study of shared clonotypes between healthy human individuals. Positive CCR7 selection of CD45RO-negative cells yielded the naive CD8 cells, and terminally differentiated effector memory CD45RA+ cells were excluded. Assay execution took place at the deep level. Genomic DNA of every subset was divided equally among multiple immunoSEQ plates. This table comes from immunoSEQ multiplex PCR, and its TCRdb copy is limited to in-frame clones, with some not included. This table has about 2,100,000 clones, about 93% appearing once. Germline lookup yields CDR1 SGHRS and CDR2 YFSETQ. V was trimmed by 1 base and J by 5 bases, leaving 18 bases between them. CDR3 size: 16 residues. About this clone itself: The antigen is undetermined.

Study observations and caveats: Of the naive CD4 clonotypes, about 5% were shared across a handful of donors.

The chain couples TRBV5-1 to TRBJ2-5; the D gene is possibly TRBD2 (5 bases). This sequence was found in a man aged 18 to 30 in good health. Some clones in this sample may be carry-over from other donors' samples. Sequencing was performed on naive CD8+ T cells from PBMCs. The CDR3 DNA is TGCGCCAGCAGCTTGTTACCCCCGACGAGAGGGGAGACCCAGTACTTC. This gives the protein CASSLLPPTRGETQYF.